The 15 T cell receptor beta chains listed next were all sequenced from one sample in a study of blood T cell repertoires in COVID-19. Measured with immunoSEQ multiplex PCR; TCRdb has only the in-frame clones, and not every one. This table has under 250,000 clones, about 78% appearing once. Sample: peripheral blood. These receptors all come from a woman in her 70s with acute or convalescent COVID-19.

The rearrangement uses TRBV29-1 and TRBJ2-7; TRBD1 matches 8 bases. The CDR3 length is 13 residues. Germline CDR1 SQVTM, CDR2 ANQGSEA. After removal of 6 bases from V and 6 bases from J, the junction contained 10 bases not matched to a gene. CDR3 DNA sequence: TGCAGCGTCGCCAGGGACAGGAGTTCCGAGCAGTACTTC. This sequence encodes CSVARDRSSEQYF.

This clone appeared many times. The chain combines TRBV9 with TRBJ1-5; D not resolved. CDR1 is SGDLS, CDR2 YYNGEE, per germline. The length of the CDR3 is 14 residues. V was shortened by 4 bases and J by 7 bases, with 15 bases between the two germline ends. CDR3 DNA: TGTGCCAGCAGCACCCGACAAGAAGGACAGCCCCAGCATTTT. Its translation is CASSTRQEGQPQHF.

The CDR3 here is CASSEGFVSPYEQYF. In DNA, the CDR3 is TGTGCCAGCAGTGAAGGTTTTGTCTCCCCCTACGAGCAGTACTTC. The V gene is TRBV2, the J gene TRBJ2-7; D unresolved. V lost 1 base and J 2 bases, leaving 12 bases between the germline ends. Germline V gives CDR1 SNHLY, CDR2 FYNNEI. This CDR3 contains 15 residues. Looking up the rest from reference TRBV2 and TRBJ2-7 gives the full variable domain: EPEVTQTPSHQVTQMGQEVILRCVPISNHLYFYWYRQILGQKVEFLVSFYNNEISEKSEIFDDQFSVERPDGSNFTLKIRSTKLEDSAMYFCASSEGFVSPYEQYFGPGTRLTVT.

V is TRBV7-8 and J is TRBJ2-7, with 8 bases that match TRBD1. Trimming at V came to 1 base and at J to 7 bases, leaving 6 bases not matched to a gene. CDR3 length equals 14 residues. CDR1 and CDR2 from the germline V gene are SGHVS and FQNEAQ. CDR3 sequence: CASSLEGQVVEQYF. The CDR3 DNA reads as TGTGCCAGCAGCTTAGAGGGACAGGTCGTTGAGCAGTACTTC.

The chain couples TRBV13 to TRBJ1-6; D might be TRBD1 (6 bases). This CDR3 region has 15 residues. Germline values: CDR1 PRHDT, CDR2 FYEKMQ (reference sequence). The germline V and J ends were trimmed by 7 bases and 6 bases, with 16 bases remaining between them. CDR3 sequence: CASMGGGRGNSPLHF. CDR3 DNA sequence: TGTGCCAGCATGGGGGGCGGGAGGGGTAATTCACCCCTCCACTTT. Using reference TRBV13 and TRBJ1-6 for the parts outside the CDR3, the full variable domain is AAGVIQSPRHLIKEKRETATLKCYPIPRHDTVYWYQQGPGQDPQFLISFYEKMQSDKGSIPDRFSAQQFSDYHSELNMSSLELGDSALYFCASMGGGRGNSPLHFGNGTRLTVT.

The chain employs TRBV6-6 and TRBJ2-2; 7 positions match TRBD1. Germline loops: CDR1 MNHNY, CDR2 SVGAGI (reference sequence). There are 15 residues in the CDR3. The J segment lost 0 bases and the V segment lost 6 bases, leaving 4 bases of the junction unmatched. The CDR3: CASRRGTANTGELFF. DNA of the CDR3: TGTGCCAGCAGACGAGGGACAGCGAACACCGGGGAGCTGTTTTTT.

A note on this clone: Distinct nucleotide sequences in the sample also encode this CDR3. DNA for the CDR3: TGTGCCAGCAGTCTTTCTTACGAGCAGTACTTC. It yields the protein CASSLSYEQYF. The gene calls are TRBV7-2 and TRBJ2-7, with D unresolved. CDR1 is SGHTA and CDR2 is FQGNSA in the germline V gene. This CDR3 comprises 11 residues. Between the trimmed V and J ends, which lost 6 bases and 4 bases, there was a span of 7 bases.

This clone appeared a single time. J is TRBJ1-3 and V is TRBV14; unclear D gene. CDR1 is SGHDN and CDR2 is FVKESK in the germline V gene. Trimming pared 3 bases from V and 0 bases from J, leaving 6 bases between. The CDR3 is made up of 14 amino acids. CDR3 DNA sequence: TGTGCCAGCAGCCACCGGGGCTCTGGAAACACCATATATTTT. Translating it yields CASSHRGSGNTIYF.

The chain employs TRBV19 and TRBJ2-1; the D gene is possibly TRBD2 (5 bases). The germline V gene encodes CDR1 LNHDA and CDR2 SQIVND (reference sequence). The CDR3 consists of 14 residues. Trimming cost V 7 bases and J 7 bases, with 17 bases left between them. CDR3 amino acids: CASTPGVTRNEQFF. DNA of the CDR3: TGTGCCAGTACCCCCGGGGTCACACGGAATGAGCAGTTCTTC.

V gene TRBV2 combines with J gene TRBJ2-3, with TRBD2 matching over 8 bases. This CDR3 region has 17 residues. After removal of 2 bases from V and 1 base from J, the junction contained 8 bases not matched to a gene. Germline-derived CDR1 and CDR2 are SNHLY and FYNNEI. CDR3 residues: CASSEFRSRGGTDTQYF. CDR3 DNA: TGTGCCAGCAGTGAATTTCGATCGCGGGGGGGCACAGATACGCAGTATTTT.

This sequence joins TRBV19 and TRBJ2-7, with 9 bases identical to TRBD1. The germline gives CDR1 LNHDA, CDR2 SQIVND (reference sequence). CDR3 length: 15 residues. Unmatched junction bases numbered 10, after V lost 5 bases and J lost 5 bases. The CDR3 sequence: CASSLPGQGVHEQYF. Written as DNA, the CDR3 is TGTGCCAGTAGTTTACCGGGACAGGGTGTGCACGAGCAGTACTTC. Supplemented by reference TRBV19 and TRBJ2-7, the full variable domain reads DGGITQSPKYLFRKEGQNVTLSCEQNLNHDAMYWYRQDPGQGLRLIYYSQIVNDFQKGDIAEGYSVSREKKESFPLTVTSAQKNPTAFYLCASSLPGQGVHEQYFGPGTRLTVT.

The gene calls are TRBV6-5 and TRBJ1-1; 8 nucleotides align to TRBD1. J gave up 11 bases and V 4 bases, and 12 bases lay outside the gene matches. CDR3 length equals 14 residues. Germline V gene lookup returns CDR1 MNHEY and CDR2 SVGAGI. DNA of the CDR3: TGTGCCAGCAGTTTGGACAGGGATATGGTTAGGGCTTTCTTT. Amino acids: CASSLDRDMVRAFF.

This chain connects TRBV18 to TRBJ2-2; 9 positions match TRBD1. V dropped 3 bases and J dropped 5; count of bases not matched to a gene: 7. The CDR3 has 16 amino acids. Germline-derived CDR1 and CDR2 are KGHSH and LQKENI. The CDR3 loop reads CASSPSGTGRTGELFF. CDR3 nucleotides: TGTGCCAGCTCACCGTCCGGGACAGGGAGGACCGGGGAGCTGTTTTTT.

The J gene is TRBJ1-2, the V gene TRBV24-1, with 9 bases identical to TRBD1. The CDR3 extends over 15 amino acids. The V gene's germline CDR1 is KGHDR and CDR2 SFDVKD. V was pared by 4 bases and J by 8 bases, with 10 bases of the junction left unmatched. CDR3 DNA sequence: TGTGCCACCAGTGAACAAGACGGGACAGGGATCGGCTACACCTTC. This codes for CATSEQDGTGIGYTF.

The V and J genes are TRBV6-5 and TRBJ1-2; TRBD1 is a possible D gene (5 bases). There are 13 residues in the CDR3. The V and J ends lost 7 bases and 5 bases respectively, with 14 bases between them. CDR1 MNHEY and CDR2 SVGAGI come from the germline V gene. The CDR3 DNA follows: TGTGCCAGCAAGGAGGGTGCAGGGTATGGCTACACCTTC. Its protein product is CASKEGAGYGYTF.